Presented here are 26 T cell receptor beta chains from one specimen sequenced in a study of cytomegalovirus exposure and HLA in healthy donors. Amplification used 60 Vbeta primers and 13 Jbeta primers. The method was immunoSEQ multiplex PCR; TCRdb's version includes in-frame clones alone and lacks a portion of them. The sample yields about 130,000 clones, around 74% seen once. Source material: PBMCs. Source of these receptors: a man in his late teens or twenties in good health and CMV-seropositive.

The V call is TRBV5-4, the J call TRBJ1-1; D is unresolved. CDR3 length: 14 residues. Germline assignment: CDR1 SGHNT and CDR2 YYREEE (reference sequence). Trimming cost V 4 bases and J 3 bases, with 13 bases left between them. The CDR3 reads CASSGDRRDTEAFF. CDR3 nucleotides: TGTGCCAGCAGCGGTGACCGGAGGGACACTGAAGCTTTCTTT.

This chain joins TRBV5-1 and TRBJ1-1, with 7 bases that match TRBD1. This CDR3 is 14 amino acids long. Per the germline V gene, CDR1 is SGHRS and CDR2 is YFSETQ. The V segment lost 4 bases and the J segment 1 base; nucleotides outside the gene matches: 4. The CDR3 loop reads CASSLQGWNTEAFF. In DNA form, the CDR3 reads TGCGCCAGCAGCCTACAGGGGTGGAACACTGAAGCTTTCTTT.

The chain uses TRBV7-9 and TRBJ1-2, with a possible D match to TRBD1 (5 bases). The CDR3 sequence is 14 residues long. In germline, CDR1 is SEHNR, CDR2 FQNEAQ (reference sequence). Trimming removed 5 bases at V and 10 bases at J, with 20 bases between. This chain's CDR3 is CASSLTGSDMPYTF. The CDR3 DNA sequence: TGTGCCAGCAGCCTAACCGGGTCGGACATGCCCTACACCTTC.

This sequence joins TRBV6-8 and TRBJ2-7, with TRBD1 matching 7 bases. The V and J ends lost 2 bases and 2 bases, in that order; junction bases with no gene match: 15. CDR1 is MNHGY and CDR2 is SAAAGT in the germline V gene. This CDR3 comprises 18 residues. CDR3 nucleotides: TGTGCCAGCAGTTACCCATCGGGCCCCGGGGACAGTCCCTACGAGCAGTACTTC. Translating gives CASSYPSGPGDSPYEQYF.

The chain is built from TRBV30 and TRBJ1-3, with 7 bases lining up with TRBD1. The trim removed 3 bases at V and 10 bases at J, leaving 3 bases unmatched. CDR3 length: 11 residues. Germline lookup yields CDR1 GTSNPN and CDR2 SVGIG (reference sequence). This chain's CDR3 is CAWSLRGTIYF. CDR3 nucleotides: TGTGCCTGGAGCCTCAGGGGGACCATATATTTT.

The rearrangement links TRBV7-3 to TRBJ1-4; D gene uncertain. This CDR3 spans 13 amino acids. Looked up from germline, CDR1 is SGHTA and CDR2 is FQGTGA. Trimming left V 0 bases short and J 7 bases short, with 6 bases between. CDR3 amino acids: CASSLTSGEKLFF. The CDR3 DNA sequence: TGTGCCAGCAGCTTAACCAGTGGTGAAAAACTGTTTTTT.

The chain's CDR3 is CASTLAYVGYTF. For the CDR3, the DNA is TGTGCCAGCACCCTAGCTTATGTGGGCTACACCTTC. The chain uses TRBV7-2 and TRBJ1-2; D unclear. The V end was cut by 7 bases, the J end by 8 bases, with 14 bases between. The CDR3 loop spans 12 amino acids. In germline, CDR1 is SGHTA, CDR2 FQGNSA. The variable domain in full, completed from reference TRBV7-2 and TRBJ1-2, reads GAGVSQSPSNKVTEKGKDVELRCDPISGHTALYWYRQSLGQGLEFLIYFQGNSAPDKSGLPSDRFSAERTGGSVSTLTIQRTQQEDSAVYLCASTLAYVGYTFGSGTRLTVV.

The chain couples TRBV5-6 to TRBJ2-7, with 7 nucleotides matching TRBD1. J lost 1 base, V lost 4 bases, and 14 bases had no gene match. Germline values: CDR1 SGHDT, CDR2 YYEEEE. This CDR3 is built from 17 residues. CDR3 nucleotide sequence: TGTGCCAGCAGCCTACTATTTGGCAGGGGGAGTTCCTACGAGCAGTACTTC. Encoded protein: CASSLLFGRGSSYEQYF.

The chain combines TRBV4-1 with TRBJ1-6, with 9 bases matching TRBD1. CDR3 length: 16 residues. The V gene end was trimmed by 2 bases and the J gene end by 8 bases; junction bases not matched to a gene: 7. Germline CDR1 MGHRA, CDR2 YSYEKL. DNA of the CDR3: TGCGCCAGCAGCCAAAACGACAGGGGGTCCTATTCACCCCTCCACTTT. Protein sequence: CASSQNDRGSYSPLHF.

The rearrangement joins TRBV28 to TRBJ1-4; a weak D match, TRBD1 (6 bases). Germline assignment: CDR1 MDHEN and CDR2 SYDVKM. The CDR3 has 14 residues. Trimming pared 5 bases from V and 4 bases from J, leaving 11 bases between. The CDR3 sequence: CASSGPGDNEKLFF. The DNA for the CDR3 is TGTGCCAGCAGTGGCCCAGGGGATAATGAAAAACTGTTTTTT.

J is TRBJ1-5 and V is TRBV6-6; weak D call: TRBD1 (5 bases). CDR1 is MNHNY and CDR2 is SVGAGI in the germline V gene (reference sequence). Trimming cost V 7 bases and J 5 bases, with 12 bases left between them. This CDR3 has 13 amino acids. DNA of the CDR3: TGTGCCAGCACCAAGGACATTTATCAGCCCCAGCATTTT. This translates into CASTKDIYQPQHF.

The chain is built from TRBV28 and TRBJ1-2; no firm D call. This CDR3 has 13 residues. Germline V gene data show CDR1 as MDHEN and CDR2 as SYDVKM. Trimming removed 2 bases at V and 0 bases at J, with 4 bases between. CDR3 residues: CASSLRANYGYTF. DNA of the CDR3: TGTGCCAGCAGTTTAAGAGCTAACTATGGCTACACCTTC.

This clone turned up a few times. The V gene is TRBV6-6, the J gene TRBJ1-2; tentative D call: TRBD1 (5 bases). Trimming removed 0 bases at V and 4 bases at J, with 12 bases between. Germline V gene lookup returns CDR1 MNHNY and CDR2 SVGAGI (reference sequence). The CDR3 spans 15 residues. The CDR3 here is CASSYSGTLGYGYTF. Written as DNA, the CDR3 is TGTGCCAGCAGTTACTCTGGGACTCTAGGCTATGGCTACACCTTC.

The genes are TRBV6-5 and TRBJ2-3, with TRBD1 as a possible D gene (6 bases). Germline assignment: CDR1 MNHEY and CDR2 SVGAGI. CDR3 length: 15 residues. V lost 11 bases, J lost 0 bases, and 18 bases lay in between. The CDR3 bases are TGTGCCGTGACTCGACAGGCCGCTAGCACAGATACGCAGTATTTT. Its translation: CAVTRQAASTDTQYF.

The V call is TRBV5-1, the J call TRBJ2-7; the match to TRBD1 covers 8 bases. In germline, CDR1 is SGHRS, CDR2 YFSETQ. Trimming took 4 bases from V and 2 from J; bases not matched to a gene: 8. The CDR3 totals 15 residues. CDR3 coding DNA: TGCGCCAGCAGCCTACGACAGGGGATGGCCTACGAGCAGTACTTC. Its translation: CASSLRQGMAYEQYF. Drawing the rest from reference TRBV5-1 and TRBJ2-7, the complete variable domain is KAGVTQTPRYLIKTRGQQVTLSCSPISGHRSVSWYQQTPGQGLQFLFEYFSETQRNKGNFPGRFSGRQFSNSRSEMNVSTLELGDSALYLCASSLRQGMAYEQYFGPGTRLTVT.

V and J are TRBV23-1 and TRBJ1-5, with D possibly being TRBD1 (5 bases). TRBV23-1 qualifies as an ORF whose function is uncertain. CDR3 size: 20 residues. Trimming took off 6 bases at V and 0 bases at J, with 27 bases between the two ends. The CDR3 reads CASSLPDSSRPWYSNQPQHF. As DNA, the CDR3 is TGCGCCAGCAGCCTACCAGACAGTTCTCGTCCCTGGTATAGCAATCAGCCCCAGCATTTT.

This clone is a singleton in its sample. The chain has TRBV5-4 and TRBJ1-1, with 7 bases that match TRBD1. CDR3 length: 15 residues. Germline V gene lookup returns CDR1 SGHNT and CDR2 YYREEE (reference sequence). V gave up 3 bases and J gave up 0 bases; unmatched junction bases: 5. The CDR3 DNA is TGTGCCAGCAGCTCGGACAGGAGCATGAACACTGAAGCTTTCTTT. Translated, it gives CASSSDRSMNTEAFF.

This chain connects TRBV27 to TRBJ1-2; weak D call: TRBD1 (6 bases). The CDR3 is made up of 14 amino acids. Trimming pared 6 bases from V and 4 bases from J, leaving 15 bases between. CDR1 and CDR2 (germline): MNHEY, SMNVEV (reference sequence). CDR3 sequence reads: CASSPRGRLYGYTF. The CDR3, as DNA: TGTGCCAGCAGCCCCAGGGGAAGACTCTATGGCTACACCTTC.

The V gene is TRBV4-2, the J gene TRBJ1-6; 10 nucleotides line up with TRBD1. The CDR3 totals 17 residues. Germline V gene lookup returns CDR1 LGHNA and CDR2 YNFKEQ. The trim removed 6 bases at V and 8 bases at J, leaving 13 bases unmatched. CDR3 in DNA: TGTGCCAGCAGTCCAAGGATTGGGACAGGGGCGGATTCACCCCTCCACTTT. Protein: CASSPRIGTGADSPLHF.

V usage is TRBV6-5 and J usage is TRBJ2-5; maybe TRBD2 (5 bases). The J call may be faulty, since TRBJ2-7 better matches the DNA end. The CDR3 consists of 15 residues. The V gene's germline CDR1 is MNHEY and CDR2 SVGAGI. CDR3 region: CASSHPTGNVYEQYF. In DNA form, the CDR3 reads TGTGCCAGCAGTCACCCTACGGGGAACGTCTACGAGCAGTACTTC.

The rearrangement links TRBV7-2 to TRBJ2-2; D gene uncertain. Trimming stripped 5 bases from V and 3 bases from J, with 7 bases between. Per the germline V gene, CDR1 is SGHTA and CDR2 is FQGNSA. The CDR3 sequence is 13 residues long. For the CDR3, the DNA is TGTGCCAGCAGCGTCGACTACACCGGGGAGCTGTTTTTT. Translation gives CASSVDYTGELFF.

J is TRBJ2-7 and V is TRBV11-3; D is unclear. CDR3 length: 14 residues. V dropped 2 bases and J dropped 0 bases, with 8 bases sitting between them. Per the germline V gene, CDR1 is SGHNT and CDR2 is YENEEA. The chain's CDR3 is CASSLSQSSYEQYF. The CDR3 DNA reads as TGTGCCAGCAGCTTATCACAGAGCTCCTACGAGCAGTACTTC.

This clone was seen a handful of times. The V and J genes are TRBV5-1 and TRBJ2-5, with 11 bases matching TRBD2. V was clipped by 3 bases and J by 5 bases; unmatched bases: 9. Per the germline V gene, CDR1 is SGHRS and CDR2 is YFSETQ. This CDR3 is 16 amino acids long. CDR3 in amino acids: CASSSGTSGFAETQYF. DNA of the CDR3: TGCGCCAGCAGCTCCGGGACTAGCGGATTCGCGGAGACCCAGTACTTC.

The chain is built from TRBV27 and TRBJ1-2; TRBD1 aligns across 8 bases. V shed 5 bases, J shed 5 bases, and the junction held 16 bases outside the gene matches. The germline CDR1 and CDR2 sequences are MNHEY and SMNVEV (reference sequence). This CDR3 has 17 amino acids. The CDR3 protein is CASSPDLQGALGYGYTF. The CDR3 DNA follows: TGTGCCAGCAGTCCCGACCTTCAGGGGGCGCTTGGGTATGGCTACACCTTC.

The chain is built from TRBV5-4 and TRBJ1-2, with unresolved D. This CDR3 comprises 15 residues. Germline lookup yields CDR1 SGHNT and CDR2 YYREEE (reference sequence). The V end was cut by 4 bases, the J end by 4 bases, with 17 bases between. The CDR3 reads CASSVGGPAVYGYTF. The CDR3 DNA sequence: TGTGCCAGCAGCGTGGGTGGGCCGGCAGTCTATGGCTACACCTTC.

This chain uses TRBV18 with TRBJ1-1; 8 positions match TRBD1. V lost 2 bases and J lost 5; bases outside the gene matches: 4. This CDR3 is 14 amino acids long. Germline V gene sequence: CDR1 KGHSH, CDR2 LQKENI. This CDR3 reads CASSPTQGVTEAFF. CDR3 nucleotides: TGTGCCAGCTCACCAACACAGGGGGTGACTGAAGCTTTCTTT.